This TCR beta chain appears in the sequencing data of a study of CD8+CD57+ T cells in acquired aplastic anemia. As for the study in general: Reads per healthy sample averaged about 10 million (CD4+) and 11.0 million (CD8+).

CDR3 and TCR beta VDJ profiling relied on a genomic DNA template. TCRdb ran MiXCR on the reads and lists one entry per CDR3 protein. The sample has about 180,000 distinct CDR3 sequences, 35% to 50% seen once. Unmatched junction bases numbered 10, after V lost 4 bases and J lost 1 base. The CDR3 runs 17 residues. Germline V gene lookup returns CDR1 MNHEY and CDR2 SVGEGT. In regard to this clonotype: No antigen is known for it.

Study-wide results and caveats: Common to patients and controls were roughly 30 CD8+ CDR3 sequences.

The TCR was taken from a human donor in good health. The sequenced sample was sorted CD4+, CD8+, or CD8+CD57+ T cells (not recorded which) from PBMCs. The V and J genes are TRBV6-2 or TRBV6-3 and TRBJ2-5; 9 nucleotides match TRBD2. Here the CDR3 DNA reads TGTGCCAGCAGTTCCGCAACCGGGACTAGCCTCCAAGAGACCCAGTACTTC. Translated: CASSSATGTSLQETQYF.